These 29 T cell receptor beta chains were all obtained from the same sample, sequenced in a study of beta chain features in type 1 diabetes. Overall study results and limits: A moderate, significant TCRB CDR3 shortening appeared in type 1 diabetes across four CD4+ subsets.

No cognate antigen is known for these TCRs. Reverse transcription of all isolated RNA meant that expressed TCRB transcripts were sequenced. The data were produced by immunoSEQ multiplex PCR, yet TCRdb's version contains in-frame clones alone and is incomplete. Among around 710,000 clones listed, 9.5% to 15% were seen once. Sequencing used naive CD4+ T cells from blood. The source is a man in his thirties or forties with type 1 diabetes.

This clone turned up a few times. This chain joins TRBV29-1 and TRBJ2-5; 9 bases match TRBD1. The CDR3 contains 12 residues. J lost 3 bases, V lost 5 bases, and 1 base had no gene match. CDR1 and CDR2 (germline): SQVTM, ANQGSEA. This chain's CDR3 is CSVRDREETQYF. The CDR3 nucleotides are TGCAGCGTTAGGGACAGGGAAGAGACCCAGTACTTC.

This clone was seen more than once but under ten times. V is TRBV16 and J is TRBJ2-2, with D unclear. The CDR3 length is 13 residues. The V end lost 4 bases, the J end lost 6 bases, and 9 bases lay between the germline ends. Germline-derived CDR1 and CDR2 are KGHSY and FQNENV. The CDR3 region has the DNA TGTGCCAGCAGCCCCTACTTCGCCGGGGAGCTGTTTTTT. This translates into CASSPYFAGELFF.

The V call is TRBV18, the J call TRBJ1-3; D not resolved. V lost 6 bases and J lost 1, with 13 bases in between. The CDR3 consists of 15 residues. The V gene's germline CDR1 is KGHSH and CDR2 LQKENI. This CDR3 is CASSPNNLSGNTIYF. DNA of the CDR3: TGTGCCAGCTCTCCAAACAACCTTTCTGGAAACACCATATATTTT.

In its sample, this clone was seen a few times. V gene TRBV5-1 combines with J gene TRBJ2-1; TRBD1 agrees at 7 bases. Losses at the gene ends were 4 bases for V and 2 bases for J; bases not matched to a gene: 3. Germline V gene sequence: CDR1 SGHRS, CDR2 YFSETQ. The CDR3 totals 14 residues. In nucleotides, the CDR3 is TGCGCCAGCAGCCGGGACAGACCCTACAATGAGCAGTTCTTC. Translation gives CASSRDRPYNEQFF.

In this sample, this clone turned up a few times. This chain connects TRBV9 to TRBJ1-2; no clear D gene. The V end was cut by 4 bases, the J end by 0 bases, with 10 bases between. Germline V lookup: CDR1 SGDLS, CDR2 YYNGEE. The CDR3 has 14 residues. CDR3 bases: TGTGCCAGCAGCCCCCAGACGACTAACTATGGCTACACCTTC. Its translation: CASSPQTTNYGYTF.

This clone was detected a few times. The chain couples TRBV4-3 to TRBJ1-2; D is unclear. The CDR3 is 17 residues long. V was cut by 0 bases and J by 0 bases, with 14 bases left in between. The germline CDR1 and CDR2 sequences are LGHNA and YSLEER. As DNA, the CDR3 is TGCGCCAGCAGCCAAGATTTTCATACCGTAGCTAACTATGGCTACACCTTC. Translating gives CASSQDFHTVANYGYTF.

This clone was seen only a few times. CDR3 DNA: TGTGCCAGCAGCGTAGAAGGTGGGGTAAACTCTGGAAACACCATATATTTT. This sequence encodes CASSVEGGVNSGNTIYF. V gene TRBV9 combines with J gene TRBJ1-3, with D unclear. CDR3 length: 17 residues. Trimming removed 0 bases from V and 0 bases from J, with 13 bases in between. Germline-derived CDR1 and CDR2 are SGDLS and YYNGEE.

The J gene is TRBJ2-7, the V gene TRBV10-3; 7 bases fit TRBD2. The J segment lost 5 bases and the V segment lost 10 bases, leaving 8 bases of the junction unmatched. CDR3 length: 12 residues. The germline V gene encodes CDR1 ENHRY and CDR2 SYGVKD. CDR3 coding DNA: TGTGCCACCTCGGGGAGGGGAGACGAGCAGTACTTC. Its translation: CATSGRGDEQYF.

In its sample, this clone was seen once. The gene calls are TRBV7-2 and TRBJ1-1; maybe TRBD1 (5 bases). Germline values: CDR1 SGHTA, CDR2 FQGNSA. Trimming took 4 bases from V and 11 from J, leaving 17 bases between them. CDR3 length: 13 amino acids. The CDR3 nucleotides read TGTGCCAGCAGCTCCGGTTTCGGGGGATGGGCTTTCTTT. It encodes CASSSGFGGWAFF.

This clone has more than one count but fewer than ten. The genes are TRBV19 and TRBJ2-4; D is perhaps TRBD1 (6 bases). The CDR3 is 17 residues long. The germline gives CDR1 LNHDA, CDR2 SQIVND (reference sequence). V lost 3 bases, J lost 3 bases, and 18 bases lay in between. The CDR3 nucleotides read TGTGCCAGTAGTATGGGACAACAAGTGTTTGGCAAAAACATTCAGTACTTC. It encodes CASSMGQQVFGKNIQYF.

The gene calls are TRBV4-3 and TRBJ1-2; D is possibly TRBD1 (5 bases). CDR3 length equals 14 residues. The germline gives CDR1 LGHNA, CDR2 YSLEER. The V end lost 2 bases, the J end lost 7 bases, and 14 bases lay between the germline ends. The CDR3 protein is CASSQYQAGFGYTF. CDR3 bases: TGCGCCAGCAGCCAATATCAGGCAGGGTTTGGCTACACCTTC.

This clone turned up a few times. V gene TRBV9 combines with J gene TRBJ1-3; D gene unclear. CDR3 length equals 16 residues. In germline, CDR1 is SGDLS, CDR2 YYNGEE. V was cut by 3 bases and J by 0 bases, with 13 bases left in between. This CDR3 reads CASSASYGSSGNTIYF. The CDR3, as DNA: TGTGCCAGCAGCGCGTCTTACGGATCCTCTGGAAACACCATATATTTT.

This clone was seen a few times. The chain combines TRBV13 with TRBJ1-3; possibly TRBD1 for D (6 bases). From germline, CDR1 is PRHDT and CDR2 FYEKMQ (reference sequence). The CDR3 contains 15 residues. Deletions cut 5 bases from V and 0 bases from J, with 11 bases between. The CDR3 region has the DNA TGTGCCAGCAGCCCCGCCAGGGGCTCTGGAAACACCATATATTTT. This gives the protein CASSPARGSGNTIYF.

This clone appeared a few times. The chain has TRBV11-3 and TRBJ2-7, with D perhaps given as TRBD1 or TRBD2 (5 bases each). This CDR3 is 12 amino acids long. The V gene lost 5 bases and the J gene lost 10 bases, with 15 bases spanning the gap. CDR1 and CDR2 (germline): SGHNT, YENEEA. For the CDR3, the DNA is TGTGCCAGCAGCCGGGGCCAGGCGAACCAGTACTTC. Translation: CASSRGQANQYF.

J is TRBJ1-1 and V is TRBV19; 7 bases align to TRBD1. With 5 bases clipped from V and 5 bases from J, the junction kept 8 bases outside the gene matches. The germline gives CDR1 LNHDA, CDR2 SQIVND (reference sequence). The CDR3 is made up of 14 amino acids. Here the CDR3 reads CASSLTGFRTEAFF. CDR3 nucleotide sequence: TGTGCCAGTAGTCTGACAGGGTTCCGAACTGAAGCTTTCTTT.

This chain uses TRBV2 with TRBJ1-5; D uncertain. This CDR3 is built from 14 residues. Trimming took 3 bases from V and 7 from J, leaving 13 bases between them. The germline V gene has CDR1 SNHLY and CDR2 FYNNEI. The chain's CDR3 is CASSEYGQRQPQHF. DNA for the CDR3: TGTGCCAGCAGTGAGTACGGGCAGCGCCAGCCCCAGCATTTT. Variable domain in full (rest from reference TRBV2 and TRBJ1-5): EPEVTQTPSHQVTQMGQEVILRCVPISNHLYFYWYRQILGQKVEFLVSFYNNEISEKSEIFDDQFSVERPDGSNFTLKIRSTKLEDSAMYFCASSEYGQRQPQHFGDGTRLSIL.

On this clone itself: Other DNA variants within this sample encode the same CDR3. V and J are TRBV18 and TRBJ1-5; a weak D match, TRBD1 (5 bases). This CDR3 is built from 13 residues. Trimming removed 3 bases from V and 4 bases from J, with 7 bases in between. Per the germline V gene, CDR1 is KGHSH and CDR2 is LQKENI. In DNA form, the CDR3 reads TGTGCCAGCTCACCGCAGGGAAATCAGCCCCAGCATTTT. Its translation is CASSPQGNQPQHF.

This clone was detected a few times. The chain employs TRBV2 and TRBJ2-2; 9 nucleotides line up with TRBD1. Germline V gene lookup returns CDR1 SNHLY and CDR2 FYNNEI. The J segment lost 0 bases and the V segment lost 3 bases, leaving 5 bases of the junction unmatched. The CDR3 consists of 17 residues. As DNA, the CDR3 is TGTGCCAGCAGTGAGAGGACAGGGGCGGCGAACACCGGGGAGCTGTTTTTT. This translates into CASSERTGAANTGELFF.

V is TRBV15 and J is TRBJ1-5, with D hard to call. Germline V lookup: CDR1 LNHNV, CDR2 YYDKDF (reference sequence). CDR3 size: 12 residues. The V gene lost 3 bases and the J gene lost 5 bases, with 5 bases spanning the gap. The CDR3: CATSRRDQPQHF. The CDR3 DNA follows: TGTGCCACCAGCAGGAGGGATCAGCCCCAGCATTTT.

The J gene is TRBJ1-4, the V gene TRBV27; D is unresolved. CDR3 length: 12 amino acids. Trimming pared 2 bases from V and 8 bases from J, leaving 6 bases between. Germline V gene lookup returns CDR1 MNHEY and CDR2 SMNVEV (reference sequence). The CDR3, as DNA: TGTGCCAGCAGTTTAGAAGGGGAAAAACTGTTTTTT. This translates into CASSLEGEKLFF.

This clone was detected ten times or more. This sequence joins TRBV28 and TRBJ2-6; D ambiguous. The CDR3 contains 16 residues. V was pared by 3 bases and J by 0 bases, with 9 bases between. The germline V gene has CDR1 MDHEN and CDR2 SYDVKM. This chain's CDR3 is CASSLVRSSGANVLTF. CDR3 sequence (DNA): TGTGCCAGCAGTTTGGTCAGGAGCTCTGGGGCCAACGTCCTGACTTTC.

This clone occurred a few times. The chain has TRBV7-2 and TRBJ1-1, with no clear D. Looked up from germline, CDR1 is SGHTA and CDR2 is FQGNSA. This CDR3 has 15 amino acids. The V and J ends lost 1 base and 1 base respectively, with 10 bases between them. CDR3 protein: CASSLEYWGNTEAFF. The CDR3 DNA is TGTGCCAGCAGCTTAGAGTATTGGGGGAACACTGAAGCTTTCTTT.

The V gene is TRBV7-2, the J gene TRBJ2-4, with D perhaps matching TRBD1 (5 bases). Germline CDR1 and CDR2: SGHTA and FQGNSA. The CDR3 covers 14 residues. V shed 1 base and J shed 4 bases, with 8 bases lying between them. The CDR3 DNA is TGTGCCAGCAGCTTAGGAAGGGGTAAAAACATTCAGTACTTC. Protein product: CASSLGRGKNIQYF.

This clone has only a few counts. The rearrangement uses TRBV6-5 and TRBJ2-7; 10 bases map to TRBD1. The CDR3 consists of 15 residues. In germline, CDR1 is MNHEY, CDR2 SVGAGI. Trimming removed 2 bases from V and 3 bases from J; junction bases left unmatched: 4. CDR3 in amino acids: CASSYVGTGDYEQYF. In DNA, the CDR3 is TGTGCCAGCAGTTACGTCGGGACAGGGGACTACGAGCAGTACTTC.

This sequence joins TRBV28 and TRBJ2-7; 10 bases are a match to TRBD1. The CDR3 covers 15 residues. Germline CDR1 is MDHEN and CDR2 is SYDVKM. V shed 6 bases and J 2 bases; nucleotides not matched to a gene: 7. CDR3 amino acids: CASRPGTGEAYEQYF. The CDR3 nucleotides are TGTGCCAGCAGACCGGGGACAGGGGAGGCCTACGAGCAGTACTTC.

The genes are TRBV15 and TRBJ2-7, with TRBD1 matching 8 bases. This CDR3 region has 14 residues. V shed 4 bases, J shed 12 bases, and the junction held 14 bases outside the gene matches. Germline loops: CDR1 LNHNV, CDR2 YYDKDF (reference sequence). The DNA for the CDR3 is TGTGCCACCAGCAACGACAGGGGACGCTTGGTTGGGTACTTC. It is translated as CATSNDRGRLVGYF.

This clone has only a few counts. This chain uses TRBV4-3 with TRBJ1-1; no firm D call. This CDR3 comprises 14 residues. V shed 0 bases and J shed 1 base, with 6 bases lying between them. CDR1 is LGHNA, CDR2 YSLEER, per germline. In nucleotides, the CDR3 is TGCGCCAGCAGCCAAGAGACCGGGAACACTGAAGCTTTCTTT. It encodes CASSQETGNTEAFF.

This chain joins TRBV4-2 and TRBJ2-7; D may be TRBD1 (6 bases). The CDR3 has 15 amino acids. V gave up 0 bases and J gave up 3 bases, with 12 bases separating them. The germline V gene has CDR1 LGHNA and CDR2 YNFKEQ. This CDR3 is CASSQDTTGYYEQYF. CDR3 bases: TGTGCCAGCAGCCAAGACACCACAGGGTACTACGAGCAGTACTTC.

The chain has TRBV2 and TRBJ2-1; possibly TRBD1 for D (6 bases). V gave up 5 bases and J gave up 4 bases, with 9 bases separating them. The CDR3 consists of 13 residues. CDR1 is SNHLY and CDR2 is FYNNEI in the germline V gene. In DNA, the CDR3 is TGTGCCAGCAGTCGAGACAGGTACAATGAGCAGTTCTTC. Its protein product is CASSRDRYNEQFF.